This paragraph reports one T cell receptor (beta chain). Its antigen is still unknown. This entry belongs to a study of Ad26.COV2.S vaccination and SARS-CoV-2 variants. The overall study: Vaccine-arm donor from the placebo-controlled COV1001 Ad26.COV2.S trial.

Assay: immunoSEQ multiplex PCR; the TCRdb copy retains only in-frame clones and omits some. The sample yields 300,000 to 350,000 clones, 85% to 90% seen once. Regarding treatment: some 20 received Ad26.COV2.S at low or high dose, single or two shots; 5 received placebo; per-sample allocation not given. It was on day 63 after the first vaccine or placebo injection that samples were taken. General study findings and limits: Measurement of non-spike TCR breadth gave similar results in vaccine and placebo recipients. In vaccinated individuals, spike-specific CD8+ and CD4+ T cell responses reportedly displayed substantial breadth.

The source material was peripheral blood, sampled in a trial of Ad26.COV2.S vaccine versus placebo. The TCR sequence derives from a person aged 18-65 years who received the Ad26.COV2.S COVID-19 vaccine or a placebo.

The CDR3 nucleotides are TGTGCCAGCAGCTTAGTGCGCCAGAATGAGCAGTTCTTC. It translates to CASSLVRQNEQFF. The chain uses TRBV11-2 and TRBJ2-1; D is unclear. The length of the CDR3 is 13 residues. The germline V gene encodes CDR1 SGHAT and CDR2 FQNNGV. The ends were cut back, 1 base at V and 7 bases at J, with 8 bases in the middle.